The present T cell receptor beta chain was sequenced within a study of blood T cell repertoires in COVID-19. Study as a whole: COVID-19 samples from acute and convalescent phases originated in the United States, Italy and Spain. PBMCs, B-cell-depleted T cells, or T cells were the source of the cDNA or gDNA that made up the material.

Authors' processing steps: From reference gene primer amplification, estimates of nucleated cell counts were derived. The method was immunoSEQ multiplex PCR; TCRdb's version includes in-frame clones alone and lacks a portion of them. V and J calls and clone size follow that table, whereas D and trimming were derived from the DNA. This repertoire shows fewer than 350,000 clones, 65% to 90% found once; its top ten account for roughly 7%. V lost 3 bases and J lost 1, with 9 bases in between. CDR1 LNHDA and CDR2 SQIVND come from the germline V gene (reference sequence). The length of the CDR3 is 14 residues. This clone was seen more than once but under ten times.

The chain carries TRBV19 and TRBJ1-1, with a tentative D call TRBD1 (5 bases). The origin of this receptor is a human donor in a cohort sampled during active COVID-19. Sequencing input: peripheral blood. CDR3 in DNA: TGTGCCAGTAGTATGGTCCAGGGGAACACTGAAGCTTTCTTT. It encodes CASSMVQGNTEAFF.